This T cell receptor beta chain was identified during a study of blood T cells in healthy people across ages. PCR was performed a second time for roughly 7 to 12 cycles using a sample-barcoded 5' primer and a J-beta primer mix. A single record per CDR3 protein comes from TCRdb applying MiXCR to the 5' RACE reads. The table shows 700,000 to 850,000 distinct CDR3 sequences, with roughly 53% occurring only once. V was pared by 1 base and J by 4 bases, with 17 bases between. In germline, CDR1 is SGHVS, CDR2 FQNEAQ. The CDR3 sequence is 16 residues long. As regards this clonotype: Antigen unknown.

Findings of the study overall: Aged donors had fewer naive CD4+ cells and lower diversity than long-lived donors. Among T cells, TCR beta diversity per million cells dropped roughly linearly as age rose.

This rearrangement joins TRBV7-8 to TRBJ2-7, with D possibly being TRBD1 (7 bases). The sample was blood. The clonotype originates from a man aged 80 or over in good health. In DNA, the CDR3 is TGTGCCAGCAGCTTAGAGGGTGGGCCAGGGGGGTACGAGCAGTACTTC. Translation: CASSLEGGPGGYEQYF.